Included here is one TCR beta chain sequence, with context. Antigen unknown. The CDR3 runs 15 residues. In germline, CDR1 is DFQATT, CDR2 SNEGSKA (reference sequence). The sample originates from a study of T cells expressing NK-cell markers. Study details: From sorted CD3+CD56+NKG2C+, CD3+CD56+NKG2C- and CD3+CD56-NKG2C+ T cells came the TCR beta repertoires. Within the sequenced cohort of eight donors, seven exhibited HCMV seropositivity and one was seronegative.

General observations from the study: Dominant NKG2C+ clonotype frequencies of 1.0-7.0% of CD8+ T cells were measured in six or seven donors. Leadership of the CD3+CD56-NKG2C+ fraction also belonged to these clonotypes in a few donors.

After re-calling the 5' RACE reads, TCRdb lists one entry per CDR3 protein, DNA absent. This table lists 500,000 to 700,000 distinct CDR3 sequences. This receptor was obtained from a man between 18 and 35 years old in good health. V gene TRBV20-1 combines with J gene TRBJ2-7. Sequencing was carried out using blood T cells: a sorted CD56 or NKG2C T cell subset, CD4+ or CD8+ T cells, or bulk PBMC T cells (not recorded which). This CDR3 reads CSARGPTGISYEQYF.